These 15 T cell receptor beta chains were sequenced from one sample in a study of T cells in tumors after PD-1 blockade (dated by TCRdb to about 2019). The intended sense of this specimen's time point label: before anti-PD-1 therapy. Library preparation was by the immunoSEQ multiplex PCR assay. In its TCRdb copy, this immuneACCESS table keeps in-frame sequences only and misses some clones. Where compared with another copy, unresolved V genes explain less than half of these, and the others have no known cause. For this sample the table gives around 49,000 clones, of which around 85% were detected only once. Of the sample, just over 4% is held by the ten largest clones. The sample here was PBMCs, taken before anti-PD-1 treatment. The origin of the receptors is a human donor with basal cell carcinoma.

This rearrangement joins TRBV9 to TRBJ2-5; TRBD2 matches at 8 bases. The germline V gene encodes CDR1 SGDLS and CDR2 YYNGEE. This CDR3 comprises 15 residues. V lost 0 bases to trimming and J lost 5 bases; unmatched junction nucleotides: 6. CDR3 sequence (DNA): TGTGCCAGCAGCGTAGGCGGAGGCGGGGGGGAGACCCAGTACTTC. Protein: CASSVGGGGGETQYF.

Turning to this clone: An end of the junction differs from the germline gene, which may be a read error. J is TRBJ2-3 and V is TRBV7-7; TRBD1 agrees at 8 bases. Germline values: CDR1 SSHAT, CDR2 FNYEAQ (reference sequence). This CDR3 is built from 16 residues. CDR3 residues: CASSLGRQGRTDTQYF. The CDR3 DNA reads as TGTGCTAGCAGCTTAGGGCGACAGGGGCGCACAGATACGCAGTATTTT.

In this sample, this clone turned up once. DNA for the CDR3: TGCGCCAGCAGCTCCGGGACTAGCGGGGGAGTGGGGAATGAGCAGTTCTTC. This gives the protein CASSSGTSGGVGNEQFF. V gene TRBV5-1 combines with J gene TRBJ2-1; 14 bases are shared with TRBD2. Germline V gene sequence: CDR1 SGHRS, CDR2 YFSETQ. CDR3 length: 17 residues. J gave up 7 bases and V 3 bases, and 9 bases lay outside the gene matches. Together with reference TRBV5-1 and TRBJ2-1, the CDR3 gives the full variable domain: KAGVTQTPRYLIKTRGQQVTLSCSPISGHRSVSWYQQTPGQGLQFLFEYFSETQRNKGNFPGRFSGRQFSNSRSEMNVSTLELGDSALYLCASSSGTSGGVGNEQFFGPGTRLTVL.

The chain has TRBV28 and TRBJ1-2; 9 bases are a match to TRBD1. The CDR3 is 14 amino acids. The germline V gene encodes CDR1 MDHEN and CDR2 SYDVKM. V trimming: 2 bases; J trimming: 4 bases; junction bases outside the gene matches: 2. The CDR3 nucleotides read TGTGCCAGCAGTTTAGGGGACAGGGTCTATGGCTACACCTTC. This encodes CASSLGDRVYGYTF.

DNA of the CDR3: TGTGCCAGCAGCCAAGACTTCGGGACAGGTCGGCTCCGATCACCCCTCCACTTT. Its translation is CASSQDFGTGRLRSPLHF. The gene calls are TRBV14 and TRBJ1-6, with TRBD1 matching over 8 bases. The length of the CDR3 is 18 residues. CDR1 is SGHDN and CDR2 is FVKESK in the germline V gene. Unmatched junction bases numbered 14, after V lost 0 bases and J lost 10 bases.

This rearrangement joins TRBV3-1 (or the pseudogene TRBV3-2) to TRBJ2-7; TRBD1 might be the D (6 bases). The CDR3 is 19 amino acids. Germline loops: CDR1 LGHDT, CDR2 YNNKEL (reference sequence). V lost 1 base, J lost 2 bases, and 24 bases lay in between. DNA for the CDR3: TGTGCCAGCAGCCAAGCGATGGATATAACAGGGTATAGGACCTACGAGCAGTACTTC. Translated, it gives CASSQAMDITGYRTYEQYF.

This chain connects TRBV19 to TRBJ1-5; no reliable D call. CDR1 is LNHDA and CDR2 is SQIVND in the germline V gene (reference sequence). Trimming left V 1 base short and J 0 bases short, with 7 bases between. This CDR3 spans 15 amino acids. CDR3 sequence: CASSIADYSNQPQHF. In DNA, the CDR3 is TGTGCCAGTAGTATAGCAGATTATAGCAATCAGCCCCAGCATTTT.

This clone was seen more than once but under ten times. This chain connects TRBV13 to TRBJ2-7; 9 bases fit TRBD2. Germline values: CDR1 PRHDT, CDR2 FYEKMQ (reference sequence). The CDR3 is 16 amino acids. Trimming removed 8 bases from V and 3 bases from J; junction bases left unmatched: 14. In nucleotides, the CDR3 is TGTGCCAGCTCCCGTGCCAGCGGGGGGCTCTTCTACGAGCAGTACTTC. It specifies CASSRASGGLFYEQYF.

The rearrangement links TRBV29-1 to TRBJ1-2; D not certain. The V and J ends lost 0 bases and 7 bases respectively, with 12 bases between them. The CDR3 covers 13 residues. In germline, CDR1 is SQVTM, CDR2 ANQGSEA. The CDR3: CSVEDLRVGGYTF. CDR3 DNA: TGCAGCGTTGAAGATTTAAGGGTCGGTGGCTACACCTTC.

The CDR3: CASRTGGAEQFF. CDR3 DNA: TGTGCCAGCAGGACAGGGGGCGCTGAGCAGTTCTTC. The chain employs TRBV2 and TRBJ2-1, with 10 bases aligning to TRBD1. V shed 6 bases, J shed 9 bases, and the junction held 2 bases outside the gene matches. CDR1 SNHLY and CDR2 FYNNEI come from the germline V gene. The CDR3 has 12 residues. The complete variable domain, with remaining parts taken from reference TRBV2 and TRBJ2-1, reads EPEVTQTPSHQVTQMGQEVILRCVPISNHLYFYWYRQILGQKVEFLVSFYNNEISEKSEIFDDQFSVERPDGSNFTLKIRSTKLEDSAMYFCASRTGGAEQFFGPGTRLTVL.

The chain carries TRBV4-1 and TRBJ2-7; D may correspond to TRBD1 or TRBD2 (6 bases each). Germline CDR1 reads MGHRA; CDR2 reads YSYEKL. The CDR3 sequence is 17 residues long. Between the trimmed V and J ends, which lost 2 bases and 6 bases, there was a span of 23 bases. The CDR3 bases are TGCGCCAGCAGCCAAATACTATACGGGGGCGATCAATTCGAGCAGTACTTC. The encoded protein is CASSQILYGGDQFEQYF.

This clone was detected once. V usage is TRBV5-1 and J usage is TRBJ1-3; D gene uncertain. Between the trimmed V and J ends, which lost 0 bases and 3 bases, there was a span of 10 bases. The CDR3 runs to 15 residues. Per the germline V gene, CDR1 is SGHRS and CDR2 is YFSETQ. CDR3 sequence (DNA): TGCGCCAGCAGCTTGGAGGGAAACGGTGGAAACACCATATATTTT. It yields the protein CASSLEGNGGNTIYF.

V usage is TRBV12-5 and J usage is TRBJ2-2; weak D call: TRBD2 (7 bases). Germline CDR1 LGHNT, CDR2 FRNRAP. Trimming took 0 bases from V and 7 from J, leaving 21 bases between them. The CDR3 has 18 residues. The DNA of the CDR3 is TGTGCTAGTGGTTTGGTCAACGGGGGGCGACAGTTTAACGGGGAGCTGTTTTTT. Its protein is CASGLVNGGRQFNGELFF.

Only a few counts were recorded for this clone. The rearrangement joins TRBV2 to TRBJ2-7, with 8 bases fitting TRBD1. The CDR3 runs to 15 residues. Germline CDR1 and CDR2: SNHLY and FYNNEI. J gave up 5 bases and V 6 bases, and 12 bases lay outside the gene matches. DNA for the CDR3: TGTGCCAGCAGACCCCGTGGACAGGGTTTGGACGAGCAGTACTTC. Protein: CASRPRGQGLDEQYF.

This clone was observed a handful of times. The chain links TRBV27 to TRBJ2-1, with 8 bases matching TRBD2. Germline V lookup: CDR1 MNHEY, CDR2 SMNVEV (reference sequence). The CDR3 totals 14 residues. V shed 6 bases and J 5 bases; nucleotides not matched to a gene: 6. The DNA of the CDR3 is TGTGCCAGCAGACCTAGCGGGCTAAACAATGAGCAGTTCTTC. Encoded protein: CASRPSGLNNEQFF.